The 19 T cell receptor beta chains given below trace back to one sample, sequenced in a study of T cells in Graves' hyperthyroidism and ophthalmopathy. It was RNA transcripts that yielded the amplified TCR beta CDR3 regions. HTBI primers were employed in a first-round RT-PCR of the TCR CDR3. TCRdb processed the multiplex PCR reads anew with MiXCR; each CDR3 protein has one entry. The sample has around 720,000 distinct CDR3 sequences, 30% to 40% seen once. Sequencing was carried out using blood. These receptors originate from a woman aged 40 to 50 with Graves' hyperthyroidism.

This clonotype was recorded a few times. In DNA form, the CDR3 reads TGCAGTGCTAGAGATCGGTCTAGCGGGGGGTATTATGAAGAGACCCAGTACTTC. Translating it yields CSARDRSSGGYYEETQYF. The chain carries TRBV20-1 and TRBJ2-5, with TRBD2 identical over 11 bases. Germline assignment: CDR1 DFQATT and CDR2 SNEGSKA (reference sequence). The V gene end was trimmed by 0 bases and the J gene end by 3 bases; junction bases not matched to a gene: 12. The CDR3 totals 18 residues.

This clonotype was found many times. The junction departs from germline at one end; a sequencing error may be responsible. The chain carries TRBV10-3 and TRBJ1-1; D is perhaps TRBD1 (5 bases). The CDR3 contains 15 residues. Germline V gene data show CDR1 as ENHRY and CDR2 as SYGVKD. CDR3 protein: CASSPVGGVNTEAFF. The CDR3, as DNA: TGTGCCAGCAGTCCCGTGGGAGGGGTGAACACTGAAGCTTTCTTT.

This clonotype came up many times. V usage is TRBV24-1 and J usage is TRBJ1-1; a weak D match, TRBD1 (6 bases). V lost 3 bases to trimming and J lost 1 base, with 11 bases between them. Per the germline V gene, CDR1 is KGHDR and CDR2 is SFDVKD. This CDR3 region has 15 residues. The CDR3 nucleotides are TGTGCCACCAGTGATCCACAGGGACGGAACACTGAAGCTTTCTTT. Protein product: CATSDPQGRNTEAFF.

The V call is TRBV20-1, the J call TRBJ2-7, with 9 bases lining up with TRBD2. Germline V CDR1 and CDR2: DFQATT, SNEGSKA (reference sequence). Trimming removed 3 bases from V and 7 bases from J; junction bases left unmatched: 16. The CDR3 consists of 16 residues. CDR3 nucleotide sequence: TGCAGTGCTAGTCAACTGGCGGGAGGGCCGGGGAATGAGCAGTACTTC. This encodes CSASQLAGGPGNEQYF.

This clonotype has more than one count but fewer than ten. One end of the junction varies from germline; a read error may be responsible. J is TRBJ2-1 and V is TRBV7-7; maybe TRBD2 (5 bases). Per the germline V gene, CDR1 is SSHAT and CDR2 is FNYEAQ (reference sequence). The CDR3 is made up of 14 amino acids. As DNA, the CDR3 is TGTGCTAGCAGCTTAGCCCTTTCTAGCACTGAGCAGTTCTTC. It codes for CASSLALSSTEQFF.

J is TRBJ2-1 and V is TRBV7-9; D is perhaps TRBD2 (6 bases). Germline CDR1 and CDR2: SEHNR and FQNEAQ (reference sequence). The CDR3 runs to 14 residues. V lost 5 bases to trimming and J lost 5 bases, with 13 bases between them. CDR3 DNA sequence: TGTGCCAGCAGCCGCCCGACTAGTCACAATGAGCAGTTCTTC. Translation gives CASSRPTSHNEQFF.

This clonotype was counted at least ten times. The chain is built from TRBV6-6 and TRBJ1-6; D gene unclear. The CDR3 covers 14 residues. V lost 8 bases and J 0 bases, leaving 8 bases between the germline ends. The germline V gene encodes CDR1 MNHNY and CDR2 SVGAGI (reference sequence). Written as DNA, the CDR3 is TGTGCCAGCTACCGCAGCTCCTATAATTCACCCCTCCACTTT. Residues: CASYRSSYNSPLHF.

This clonotype was recorded at least ten times. The chain is built from TRBV29-1 and TRBJ2-7; 9 bases line up with TRBD2. CDR1 is SQVTM, CDR2 ANQGSEA, per germline. The length of the CDR3 is 14 residues. J was trimmed by 2 bases and V by 0 bases; bases with no gene match: 2. CDR3 sequence: CSVEETSGTYEQYF. Here the CDR3 DNA reads TGCAGCGTTGAAGAGACTAGCGGAACCTACGAGCAGTACTTC.

The V call is TRBV29-1, the J call TRBJ1-2; D not certain. V was shortened by 5 bases and J by 1 base, with 11 bases between the two germline ends. This CDR3 region has 13 residues. Germline CDR1 is SQVTM and CDR2 is ANQGSEA. CDR3 DNA: TGCAGCGTTCCCGGGGATCATAACTATGGCTACACCTTC. This translates into CSVPGDHNYGYTF.

This clonotype has a handful of counts. The rearrangement joins TRBV6-1 to TRBJ1-1; D is undetermined. This CDR3 is 13 amino acids long. CDR1 and CDR2 from the germline V gene are MNHNS and SASEGT. Trimming took off 5 bases at V and 5 bases at J, with 12 bases between the two ends. CDR3 region: CASSYNPETEAFF. The CDR3 bases are TGTGCCAGCAGTTACAACCCGGAGACTGAAGCTTTCTTT.

This clonotype was seen ten or more times. V usage is TRBV11-2 and J usage is TRBJ1-5; D is ambiguous. The CDR3 is made up of 15 amino acids. V lost 3 bases, J lost 3 bases, and 12 bases lay in between. Germline CDR1 and CDR2: SGHAT and FQNNGV. The CDR3 sequence is CASSLSPSSNQPQHF. CDR3 nucleotides: TGTGCCAGCAGCTTGAGTCCCAGTTCCAATCAGCCCCAGCATTTT.

Turning to this clonotype: A much larger clonotype is one base distant, so this may be a read error. The chain is built from TRBV7-3 and TRBJ2-3; D is possibly TRBD1 (5 bases). Per the germline V gene, CDR1 is SGHTA and CDR2 is FQGTGA. This CDR3 has 14 amino acids. V was clipped by 7 bases and J by 3 bases, with 14 bases between them. The CDR3 loop reads CASNFQGGTDTQYF. CDR3 nucleotides: TGTGCCAGCAACTTCCAGGGTGGGACAGATACGCAGTATTTT.

The table lists this clonotype with a few counts. The chain combines TRBV4-3 with TRBJ2-7, with TRBD1 as a possible D gene (6 bases). V was cut by 3 bases and J by 2 bases, with 17 bases left in between. In germline, CDR1 is LGHNA, CDR2 YSLEER. CDR3 size: 16 residues. The CDR3 is CASSHLPGTLPYEQYF. The CDR3 bases are TGCGCCAGCAGCCACCTTCCCGGGACACTGCCCTACGAGCAGTACTTC.

This clonotype was seen only once. It is likely a read error, because the conserved phenylalanine at the end of the CDR3 is missing. The chain is built from TRBV7-9 and TRBJ2-5, with 9 bases fitting TRBD1. The CDR3 contains 17 residues. CDR1 and CDR2 (germline): SEHNR, FQNEAQ (reference sequence). The junction had 12 bases not matched to a gene; V was cut back by 6 bases and J by 1 base. The CDR3 protein is CASSYRATGGRQETQYL. The CDR3 bases are TGTGCCAGCAGTTATCGGGCCACAGGGGGCCGCCAAGAGACCCAGTACCTC.

The chain has TRBV20-1 and TRBJ2-2; tentatively, D is TRBD1 (5 bases). Germline loops: CDR1 DFQATT, CDR2 SNEGSKA (reference sequence). Between the trimmed V and J ends, which lost 0 bases and 1 base, there was a span of 12 bases. The CDR3 contains 16 residues. The CDR3 DNA reads TGCAGTGCTAGAGATTTCGGCAGGGTGAACACCGGGGAGCTGTTTTTT. Translation: CSARDFGRVNTGELFF.

This clonotype was seen many times. This chain joins TRBV9 and TRBJ1-3; no definite D call. Germline CDR1 reads SGDLS; CDR2 reads YYNGEE. Trimming stripped 4 bases from V and 2 bases from J, with 10 bases between. The CDR3 totals 14 residues. CDR3 bases: TGTGCCAGCAGCCTCCCCGACGCTGGAAACACCATATATTTT. Translated: CASSLPDAGNTIYF.

This clonotype was picked up many times. V usage is TRBV10-1 and J usage is TRBJ2-7; D is perhaps TRBD2 (6 bases). The CDR3 sequence is 11 residues long. Germline V lookup: CDR1 WNHNN, CDR2 SYGVQD (reference sequence). V lost 4 bases to trimming and J lost 12 bases, with 13 bases between them. The CDR3 region is CASSAASVPYF. In DNA, the CDR3 is TGCGCCAGCAGTGCCGCTAGCGTCCCGTACTTC.

In regard to this clonotype: This could be a read error, since a much larger clone is one nucleotide away. The rearrangement uses TRBV19 and TRBJ2-5, with D unclear. This CDR3 contains 15 residues. Germline V lookup: CDR1 LNHDA, CDR2 SQIVND (reference sequence). V lost 7 bases and J 1 base, leaving 16 bases between the germline ends. For the CDR3, the DNA is TGTGCCAGTAAGCCTAACGGTGCATCCCAAGAGACCCAGTACTTC. Protein sequence: CASKPNGASQETQYF.

This chain joins TRBV4-1 and TRBJ1-2, with 11 bases matching TRBD1. The CDR3 consists of 14 residues. The V gene end was trimmed by 1 base and the J gene end by 7 bases; junction bases not matched to a gene: 2. Per germline, CDR1 MGHRA and CDR2 YSYEKL. CDR3 DNA: TGCGCCAGCAGCCAAGCCGGGACAGGGGGTGGCTACACCTTC. Amino acids: CASSQAGTGGGYTF.